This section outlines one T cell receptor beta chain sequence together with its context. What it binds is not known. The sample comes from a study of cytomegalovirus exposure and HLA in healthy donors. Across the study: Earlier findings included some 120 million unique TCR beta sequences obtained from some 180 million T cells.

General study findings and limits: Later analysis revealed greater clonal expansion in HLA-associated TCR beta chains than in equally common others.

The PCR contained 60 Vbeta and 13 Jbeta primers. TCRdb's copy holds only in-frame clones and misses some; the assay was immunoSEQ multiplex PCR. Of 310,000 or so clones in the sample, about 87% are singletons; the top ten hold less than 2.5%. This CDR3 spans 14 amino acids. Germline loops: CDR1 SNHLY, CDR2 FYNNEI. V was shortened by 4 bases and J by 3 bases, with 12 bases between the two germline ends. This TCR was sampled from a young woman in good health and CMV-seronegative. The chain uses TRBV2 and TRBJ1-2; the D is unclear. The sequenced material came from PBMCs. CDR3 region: CASSGLGGYYGYTF. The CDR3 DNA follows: TGTGCCAGCAGTGGTTTAGGAGGTTACTATGGCTACACCTTC.